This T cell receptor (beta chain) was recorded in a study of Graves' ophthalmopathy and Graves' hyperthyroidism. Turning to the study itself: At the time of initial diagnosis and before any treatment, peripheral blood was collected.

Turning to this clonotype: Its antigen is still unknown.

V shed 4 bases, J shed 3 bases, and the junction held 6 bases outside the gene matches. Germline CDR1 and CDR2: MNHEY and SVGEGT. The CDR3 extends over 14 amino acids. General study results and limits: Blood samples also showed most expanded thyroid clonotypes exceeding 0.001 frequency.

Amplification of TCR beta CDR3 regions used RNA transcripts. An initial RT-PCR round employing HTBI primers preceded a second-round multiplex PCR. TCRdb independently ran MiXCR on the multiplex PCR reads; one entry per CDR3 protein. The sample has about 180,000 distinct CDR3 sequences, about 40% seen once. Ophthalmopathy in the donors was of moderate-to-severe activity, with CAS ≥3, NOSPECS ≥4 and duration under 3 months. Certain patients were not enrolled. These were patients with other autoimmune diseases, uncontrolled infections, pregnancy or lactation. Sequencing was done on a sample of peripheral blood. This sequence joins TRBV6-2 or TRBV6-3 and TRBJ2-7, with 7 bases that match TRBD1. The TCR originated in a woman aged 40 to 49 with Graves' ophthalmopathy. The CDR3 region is CASSLTGESYEQYF. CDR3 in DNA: TGTGCCAGCAGTTTAACAGGGGAGAGCTACGAGCAGTACTTC.